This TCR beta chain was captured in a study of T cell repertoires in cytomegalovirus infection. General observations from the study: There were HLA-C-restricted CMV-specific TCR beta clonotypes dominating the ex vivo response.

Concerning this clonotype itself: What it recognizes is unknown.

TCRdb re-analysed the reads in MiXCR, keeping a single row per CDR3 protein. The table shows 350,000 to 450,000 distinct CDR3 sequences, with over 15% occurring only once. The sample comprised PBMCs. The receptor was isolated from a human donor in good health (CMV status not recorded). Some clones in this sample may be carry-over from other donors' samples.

The CDR3: CASSHPLERGGHNEQFF. The CDR3 DNA reads TGCGCCAGCAGCCACCCTCTGGAGCGGGGGGGACACAATGAGCAGTTCTTC. The chain uses TRBV4-1 and TRBJ2-1; 10 nucleotides match TRBD2. The CDR3 consists of 17 residues. Germline CDR1 is MGHRA and CDR2 is YSYEKL. The V segment lost 3 bases and the J segment 5 bases; nucleotides outside the gene matches: 10.